This T cell receptor (beta chain) was recorded in a study of blood T cells in healthy people across ages (dated by TCRdb to the mid-2010s). Concerning the study at large: In model experiments, template switching captured roughly one uniquely barcoded TCR beta cDNA molecule for every two T cells. The study analyzed two additional independent replicas of 1 million unique cDNA reads from the same blood draw for two donors, one aged 18 to 30 and one aged 80 or older. The donors were divided into four age groups: young (average roughly 15 years), middle-aged (about 40), aged (approximately 62) and long-lived (roughly 86). To avoid experimental bias, donors of different ages were distributed randomly across sequencing lanes. Using deep sequencing normalized with unique cDNA molecular identifiers, the study measured how TCR beta repertoire diversity changes with age.

Study-level results and caveats: Observed TCR beta diversity correlated strongly with the percentage of naive T cells measured by flow cytometry. Compared with the aged group, more naive CD4+ T cells, fewer expanded clones and increased TCR diversity were shown by the long-lived group, suggesting age selection. Because profiling used bulk unsorted PBMCs, naive and antigen-experienced compartments could not be compared conclusively. Estimates of total diversity based on one million sequenced T cells were regarded as lower bounds and as underestimates. Donor CMV infection status was unknown, potentially confounding age-related changes in expanded clonotypes. Observed TCR beta diversity per million T cells fell roughly linearly with age, and a significant reduction was already apparent by age around 40.

Libraries were constructed by 5' RACE. The sample was run on an Illumina HiSeq 2500. A second about 7 to 12 cycle PCR used a sample-barcoded 5' primer and a J-beta primer mix. A unique molecular identifier was introduced onto each TCR beta cDNA molecule by a template-switch 5' adaptor carrying 12 random nucleotides. Each sample yielded at least 2.5 million CDR3-containing paired-end reads. The Mint cDNA synthesis kit, primed by a TRBC-specific oligonucleotide, was used to synthesize first-strand cDNA from all RNA. After uracil-DNA glycosylase treatment, a first 18-cycle PCR used universal primers M1SS and BC2_uni_R on all cDNA. The authors' analysis ran thus. For normalization, 1 million high-quality reads, each with a distinct molecular identifier, were randomly selected from each sample. Reads sharing molecular identifiers were discarded rather than binned into consensus sequences. MiTCR, with a Q25 quality threshold and the strictest error-elimination algorithm, was used for CDR3 identification, clonotype clustering and error correction. A nonparametric unseen species model with Euler transformation was used to estimate lower-bound total TCR beta diversity. The public reads were run again by TCRdb, first through fastp at Q25 and then through MiXCR, and only productive beta chains were kept. Rows are combined by CDR3 protein, so each entry shows the most common genes and DNA. These V and J calls originate from TCRdb's pipeline instead of the authors' own analysis. The sample table holds around 690,000 distinct CDR3 sequences, of which around three fifths were seen once. The leading ten clones occupy around 37% of the sample.

V is clipped by 5 bases and J by 4 bases, and the sequence between their germline boundaries is 12 bases long. The germline V gene provides CDR1 MGHDK and CDR2 SYGVNS. Inclusive of the bounding cysteine and phenylalanine, the CDR3 is 15 residues long. Of all the DNA, just the CDR3 is kept, 45 bases in frame from base 1. Regarding this clonotype: Its specific antigen is unknown. Base qualities are not recorded, but no much larger clone differs from it by a single base.

Donors were 35 to 40 systemically healthy Caucasian individuals from Russia aged 6 to 90 years. Around 10 milliliters of peripheral blood were drawn from each donor into EDTA-treated Vacutainer tubes. PBMCs were isolated by Ficoll-Paque density-gradient centrifugation, with at least 6 million obtained per sample. Total RNA, at least 6 micrograms per sample, was extracted from PBMCs with Trizol reagent. For every donor, flow cytometry on a PBMC aliquot measured the percentage of naive CD45RAhigh/CD27high T cells. This sequence was found in a man in his sixties in good health. The sequence links TRBV25-1 to TRBJ1-6; a confident D gene designation cannot be given. The sequenced sample consisted of blood. The CDR3 amino acid sequence is: CASSPRTEYNSPLHF. The nucleotide sequence is given as TGTGCCAGCAGTCCCCGGACGGAGTATAATTCACCCCTCCACTTT.